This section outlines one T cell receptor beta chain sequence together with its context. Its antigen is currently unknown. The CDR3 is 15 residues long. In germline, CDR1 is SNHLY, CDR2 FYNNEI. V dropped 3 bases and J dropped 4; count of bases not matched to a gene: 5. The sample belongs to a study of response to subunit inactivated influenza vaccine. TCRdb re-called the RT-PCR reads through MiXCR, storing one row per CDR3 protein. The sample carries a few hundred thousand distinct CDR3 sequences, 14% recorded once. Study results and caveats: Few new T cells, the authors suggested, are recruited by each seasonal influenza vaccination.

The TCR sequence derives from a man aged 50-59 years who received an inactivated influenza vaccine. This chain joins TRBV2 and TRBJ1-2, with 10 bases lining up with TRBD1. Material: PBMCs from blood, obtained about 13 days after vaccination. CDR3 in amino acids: CASSEGQGSFYGYTF. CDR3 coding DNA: TGTGCCAGCAGTGAGGGACAGGGGTCCTTCTATGGCTACACCTTC.